The rows below give T cell receptor beta chains drawn from one sample of a study of blood T cell repertoires in COVID-19. Here immunoSEQ multiplex PCR was the method, and the copy in TCRdb shows in-frame clones only, minus some. In the table there are around 80,000 clones, about 85% of which are singletons. The source material was peripheral blood. The receptor source for this set is a middle-aged man with COVID-19, enrolled during active disease. The CDR3 runs from the conserved cysteine through the conserved F or W. The order of the fields is J gene, clone size, D gene, V gene, CDR3 DNA, CDR3 protein. A D gene is named only where the DNA matches it firmly. Only some rows state a clone size, as once, few, many or a class for expanded clones.

TRBJ1-1	NA	TRBD1	TRBV5-6	TGTGCCAGCAGCTGGGACAGGGGTAAGAGCACTGAAGCTTTCTTT	CASSWDRGKSTEAFF
TRBJ1-6	NA	NA	TRBV14	TGTGCCAGCAGCCTCGCCAGGGAAACCTATAATTCACCCCTCCACTTT	CASSLARETYNSPLHF
TRBJ2-1	NA	TRBD1	TRBV5-1	TGCGCCAGCAGCCCCCCGACAGGGTTGAATGAGCAGTTCTTC	CASSPPTGLNEQFF
TRBJ1-5	once	NA	TRBV6-6	TGTGCCAGCAGTCCAAGGGGAAGTAGCAATCAGCCCCAGCATTTT	CASSPRGSSNQPQHF
TRBJ1-2	many	TRBD1	TRBV27	TGTGCCAGCAGTCCCGGCCCCGGGACAGACCCTCGAGGCTACACCTTC	CASSPGPGTDPRGYTF
TRBJ1-6	NA	NA	TRBV21-1	TGTGCCTCCCTGGGGACAGAGCCCCCGTGTATGGAGGTTTATTCACCCCTCCACTTT	CASLGTEPPCMEVYSPLHF
TRBJ2-1	NA	TRBD2	TRBV19	TGTGCCAGTAGGGGATTGGGACTAGCGGGAGGGTTAGGTGAGCAGTTCTTC	CASRGLGLAGGLGEQFF
TRBJ2-7	NA	TRBD2	TRBV3-1/TRBV3-2	TGTGCCAGCAGCCAAGAAGGGAGCGTGACTAGCGGGGGTCTCTGGAAGAAGCAGTACTTC	CASSQEGSVTSGGLWKKQYF
TRBJ1-6	NA	NA	TRBV7-2	TGTGCCAGCAGCTTAATGAGCTCCTATAATTCACCCCTCCACTTT	CASSLMSSYNSPLHF
TRBJ1-3	NA	NA	TRBV6-5	TGTGCCAGCAGTTACCTCCAGGGAAGCTCTGGAAACACCATATATTTT	CASSYLQGSSGNTIYF
TRBJ2-6	NA	TRBD2	TRBV5-6	TGTGCCAGCAGCTCTGGACTAGGGCTGCCTGGGGCCAACGTCCTGACTTTC	CASSSGLGLPGANVLTF
TRBJ1-1	once	NA	TRBV19	TGTGCCAGTAGTATATATACAGCGAACACTGAAGCTTTCTTT	CASSIYTANTEAFF
TRBJ2-4	NA	NA	TRBV19	TGTGCCAGTAGTATAAACAGGGGGGGACTAGCCAAAAACATTCAGTACTTC	CASSINRGGLAKNIQYF
TRBJ2-5	NA	TRBD2	TRBV5-1	TGCGCCAGCAGCGCCGGGACTAGCTACGACACCATTCAAGAGACCCAGTACTTC	CASSAGTSYDTIQETQYF
TRBJ2-7	NA	TRBD2	TRBV7-9	TGTGCCAGCAGCTTAGGTGGGGCTAGCGGGTTACTCGGGCAGTACTTC	CASSLGGASGLLGQYF
TRBJ2-7	NA	TRBD1	TRBV5-1	TGCGCCAGCAGCCCAAAGACAGGGGGGGCCTACGAGCAGTACTTC	CASSPKTGGAYEQYF
TRBJ2-5	NA	NA	TRBV25-1	TGTGCCAGCAGTGCCACAGCGACCCAGTACTTC	CASSATATQYF
TRBJ2-1	NA	NA	TRBV6-6	TGTGCCAGCAGTTCCCAGGTTTCCTACAATGAGCAGTTCTTC	CASSSQVSYNEQFF
TRBJ2-3	NA	TRBD2	TRBV24-1	TGTGCCACCAGTGATCTGTGGACTAGCGGGAGTCAAACAGATACGCAGTATTTT	CATSDLWTSGSQTDTQYF
TRBJ2-5	NA	NA	TRBV12-3/TRBV12-4	TGTGCCAGCAGCTCTAGAGAGACCCAGTACTTC	CASSSRETQYF
TRBJ2-7	NA	TRBD1	TRBV6-5	TGTGCCAGCAGTTCCGGGACAGGGCGCTCCTACGAGCAGTACTTC	CASSSGTGRSYEQYF
TRBJ1-3	NA	NA	TRBV5-4	TGTGCCAGCAGCTTGACAGGCTCTGGAAACACCATATATTTT	CASSLTGSGNTIYF
TRBJ2-7	few	TRBD1	TRBV27	TGTGCCAGCAGTCCACAGGGGGTGGTTTCCTACGAGCAGTACTTC	CASSPQGVVSYEQYF
TRBJ1-5	few	TRBD1	TRBV19	TGTGCCAGTAGTAGAACCCCCGGACAGGGTAGCAATCAGCCCCAGCATTTT	CASSRTPGQGSNQPQHF
TRBJ2-5	NA	TRBD2	TRBV15	TGTGCCACCAGTCCAGCGGGTAGGCGGGAGCCAGAGACCCAGTACTTC	CATSPAGRREPETQYF
TRBJ1-1	NA	TRBD1	TRBV10-3	TGTGCCATCAGTGAGAAAGACAGGGGAGGGACTGAAGCTTTCTTT	CAISEKDRGGTEAFF
TRBJ2-7	NA	TRBD2	TRBV5-1	TGCGCCAGCAGCTTTTTTAGCGGGGTGCCCCGGGACTTC	CASSFFSGVPRDF
TRBJ1-1	NA	NA	TRBV5-1	TGCGCCAGCAGCTTGGCCGGGGGGAACACTGAAGCTTTCTTT	CASSLAGGNTEAFF
TRBJ2-3	NA	NA	TRBV30	TGTGCCTGGGGACCCCTAGATACGCAGTATTTT	CAWGPLDTQYF
TRBJ2-1	NA	TRBD2	TRBV7-6	TGTGCCAGCAGCTCACTAGCGGGAGGTACCTACAATGAGCAGTTCTTC	CASSSLAGGTYNEQFF
TRBJ2-7	NA	NA	TRBV2	TGTGCCAGCACGACTAGAACTTCGTCGGGGCAGTACTTC	CASTTRTSSGQYF
TRBJ1-1	NA	TRBD1	TRBV19	TGTGCCAGTAGTATCGGACAGGGGACAGAACGTACTGAAGCTTTCTTT	CASSIGQGTERTEAFF
TRBJ2-7	NA	NA	TRBV21-1	TGTGCCAGCAGCAAGGGTGGGGACAAGCTCGTCTACGAGCAGTACTTC	CASSKGGDKLVYEQYF
TRBJ2-7	NA	TRBD1	TRBV14	TGTGCCAGCAGCCACGCGGACAGGGACCTCTACGAGCAGTACTTC	CASSHADRDLYEQYF
TRBJ1-4	once	TRBD1	TRBV5-6	TGTGCCAGCAGCATCCTGGGACAGGGACGTAATGAAAAACTGTTTTTT	CASSILGQGRNEKLFF
TRBJ1-4	NA	NA	TRBV24-1	TGTGCCACCAGTGATTTAACGGGGAAACTGTTTTTT	CATSDLTGKLFF
TRBJ1-1	NA	NA	TRBV6-5	TGTGCCAGCAGCCACACAGAACACGGCCAAGCTTTCTTT	CASSHTEHGQAFF
TRBJ1-2	once	TRBD1	TRBV24-1	TGTGCCACCAGGGACAGGGGGCAGGATGGCTACACCTTC	CATRDRGQDGYTF
TRBJ2-1	NA	TRBD2	TRBV4-2	TGTGCCAGCAGCCAAGAGGCTAGCGGGACATACAATGAGCAGTTCTTC	CASSQEASGTYNEQFF
TRBJ2-3	once	TRBD2	TRBV6-4	TGTGCCAGCAGTGTATCAGCGGGAACAGATACGCAGTATTTT	CASSVSAGTDTQYF
TRBJ2-7	NA	NA	TRBV18	TGTGCCAGCTCACCGGGGTCCACCCGGGGAGAGCAGTACTTC	CASSPGSTRGEQYF